These 14 T cell receptor beta chains were sequenced from one sample in a study of lymphopenia after photon versus proton radiotherapy. The assay was immunoSEQ multiplex PCR, and TCRdb's table has in-frame clones only and misses some. The sample has 77,000 or so clones; 83% are singletons. The sample here was peripheral blood, taken from a patient treated with proton-based radiotherapy. These receptors were taken from a man aged 60 to 69 with pancreatic cancer.

The chain is built from TRBV28 and TRBJ2-1; 12 nucleotides agree with TRBD2. Germline values: CDR1 MDHEN, CDR2 SYDVKM. With V trimmed by 0 bases and J by 8 bases, 2 bases remained unmatched. This CDR3 has 15 residues. The CDR3 region is CASSLWTSGSDEQFF. As DNA, the CDR3 is TGTGCCAGCAGTTTATGGACTAGCGGGAGCGATGAGCAGTTCTTC.

This rearrangement joins TRBV11-3 to TRBJ2-7; D gene uncertain. Germline CDR1 reads SGHNT; CDR2 reads YENEEA. V was cut by 1 base and J by 2 bases, with 12 bases left in between. The length of the CDR3 is 15 residues. The CDR3 sequence is CASSLGRLQPYEQYF. The CDR3 bases are TGTGCCAGCAGCTTAGGACGACTCCAGCCCTACGAGCAGTACTTC.

This chain uses TRBV9 with TRBJ2-2; the D gene could be TRBD1 or TRBD2 (5 bases each). This CDR3 comprises 15 residues. V lost 1 base, J lost 4 bases, and 11 bases lay in between. Germline CDR1 SGDLS, CDR2 YYNGEE. The CDR3: CASSVTLGVTGELFF. CDR3 nucleotide sequence: TGTGCCAGCAGCGTAACACTAGGGGTCACCGGGGAGCTGTTTTTT.

The chain recombines TRBV4-1 with TRBJ2-2; possible D gene TRBD2, 7 bases. The ends were cut back, 6 bases at V and 7 bases at J, with 15 bases in the middle. Germline V gene data show CDR1 as MGHRA and CDR2 as YSYEKL. This CDR3 contains 14 residues. CDR3 amino acids: CASRGRGAGGELFF. The CDR3 nucleotides read TGCGCCAGCAGAGGGAGGGGGGCTGGCGGGGAGCTGTTTTTT.

This clone was counted only a few times. The rearrangement uses TRBV7-9 and TRBJ2-6, with TRBD2 as a possible D gene (5 bases). V lost 5 bases to trimming and J lost 3 bases, with 14 bases between them. This CDR3 spans 16 amino acids. Germline CDR1 SEHNR, CDR2 FQNEAQ (reference sequence). The CDR3 coding sequence is TGTGCCAGCAGCCCCGTTAAAGGGAGTGGGGCCAACGTCCTGACTTTC. This encodes CASSPVKGSGANVLTF.

This clone has a single count. The chain links TRBV28 to TRBJ2-1, with TRBD2 as a possible D gene (5 bases). The CDR3 covers 13 residues. CDR1 and CDR2 (germline): MDHEN, SYDVKM. Trimming pared 2 bases from V and 8 bases from J, leaving 10 bases between. CDR3 nucleotide sequence: TGTGCCAGCAGTTTAAACTTGCGGGATGAGCAGTTCTTC. Its translation: CASSLNLRDEQFF.

The CDR3 DNA follows: TGCGCCAGCAGCCAAGGTCGTGGCAAGACCTACGAGCAGTACTTC. It yields the protein CASSQGRGKTYEQYF. The chain carries TRBV4-3 and TRBJ2-7, with D hard to call. This CDR3 contains 15 residues. V was pared by 1 base and J by 2 bases, with 12 bases between. The V gene's germline CDR1 is LGHNA and CDR2 YSLEER.

The chain carries TRBV5-1 and TRBJ1-2; no clear D. Germline V gene sequence: CDR1 SGHRS, CDR2 YFSETQ. This CDR3 has 15 amino acids. V was pared by 6 bases and J by 2 bases, with 17 bases between. CDR3: CASTSSPGVNYGYTF. CDR3 bases: TGCGCCAGCACTTCTTCCCCCGGGGTAAACTATGGCTACACCTTC.

The DNA for the CDR3 is TGTGCCAGCAGTCGACAGGGGGTCAAGACCCAGTACTTC. Its protein is CASSRQGVKTQYF. The rearrangement joins TRBV14 to TRBJ2-5; 9 bases align to TRBD1. Germline-derived CDR1 and CDR2 are SGHDN and FVKESK. V was pared by 6 bases and J by 6 bases, with 5 bases of the junction left unmatched. The CDR3 is made up of 13 amino acids.

J is TRBJ2-5 and V is TRBV5-4; 7 bases align to TRBD2. With 4 bases clipped from V and 0 bases from J, the junction kept 9 bases outside the gene matches. CDR1 and CDR2 from the germline V gene are SGHNT and YYREEE (reference sequence). CDR3 size: 16 residues. The CDR3 reads CASSIPGLKDQETQYF. The CDR3 DNA follows: TGTGCCAGCAGCATACCGGGACTAAAGGACCAAGAGACCCAGTACTTC.

The chain joins TRBV28 to TRBJ2-7; either TRBD1 or TRBD2 may fit D (7 bases each). The CDR3 length is 13 residues. The V end was cut by 6 bases, the J end by 3 bases, with 12 bases between. Germline CDR1 and CDR2: MDHEN and SYDVKM. CDR3 coding DNA: TGTGCCAGCAGAGCGGGGACAGTCTACGAGCAGTACTTC. As protein: CASRAGTVYEQYF.

The J gene is TRBJ2-7, the V gene TRBV6-6, with D maybe TRBD2 (5 bases). This CDR3 has 15 residues. Germline V gene lookup returns CDR1 MNHNY and CDR2 SVGAGI (reference sequence). V dropped 0 bases and J dropped 7 bases, with 16 bases sitting between them. The DNA of the CDR3 is TGTGCCAGCAGTTACTCGGCCGGAGGCACTAAGGAGCAGTACTTC. It yields the protein CASSYSAGGTKEQYF.

This clone appeared once. The chain combines TRBV5-6 with TRBJ1-1, with TRBD1 as a possible D gene (6 bases). Germline V gives CDR1 SGHDT, CDR2 YYEEEE. V was pared by 0 bases and J by 4 bases, with 16 bases between. The CDR3 loop spans 16 amino acids. The CDR3 coding sequence is TGTGCCAGCAGCTTGGGACAGGAGCCGTTTGGCACTGAAGCTTTCTTT. Its translation is CASSLGQEPFGTEAFF. The full variable domain, its missing parts supplied by reference TRBV5-6 and TRBJ1-1, is DAGVTQSPTHLIKTRGQQVTLRCSPKSGHDTVSWYQQALGQGPQFIFQYYEEEERQRGNFPDRFSGHQFPNYSSELNVNALLLGDSALYLCASSLGQEPFGTEAFFGQGTRLTVV.

The gene calls are TRBV6-4 and TRBJ1-3; 8 bases are shared with TRBD1. Germline assignment: CDR1 MRHNA and CDR2 SNTAGT. The CDR3 is made up of 14 amino acids. The V segment lost 7 bases and the J segment 0 bases; nucleotides outside the gene matches: 2. CDR3 coding DNA: TGTGCCAGCACAACAGGGGGCTCTGGAAACACCATATATTTT. It specifies CASTTGGSGNTIYF.